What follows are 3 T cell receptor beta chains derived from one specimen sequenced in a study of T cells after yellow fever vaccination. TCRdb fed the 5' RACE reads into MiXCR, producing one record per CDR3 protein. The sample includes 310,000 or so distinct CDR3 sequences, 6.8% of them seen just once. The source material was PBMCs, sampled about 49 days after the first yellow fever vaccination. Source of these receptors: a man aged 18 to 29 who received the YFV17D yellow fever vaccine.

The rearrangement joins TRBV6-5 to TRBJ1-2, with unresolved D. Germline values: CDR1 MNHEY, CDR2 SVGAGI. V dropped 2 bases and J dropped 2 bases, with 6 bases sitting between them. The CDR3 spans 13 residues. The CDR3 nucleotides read TGTGCCAGCAGTTACCACTACAACTATGGCTACACCTTC. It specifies CASSYHYNYGYTF.

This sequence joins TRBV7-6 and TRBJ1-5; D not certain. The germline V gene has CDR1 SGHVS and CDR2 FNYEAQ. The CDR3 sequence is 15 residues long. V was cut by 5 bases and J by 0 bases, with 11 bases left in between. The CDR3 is CASSHPPHSNQPQHF. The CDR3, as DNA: TGTGCCAGCAGCCACCCGCCCCATAGCAATCAGCCCCAGCATTTT.

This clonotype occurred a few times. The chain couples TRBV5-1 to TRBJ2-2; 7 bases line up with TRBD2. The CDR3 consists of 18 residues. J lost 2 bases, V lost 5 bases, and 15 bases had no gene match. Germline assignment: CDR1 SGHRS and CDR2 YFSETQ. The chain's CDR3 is CASRWGGGTHRNTGELFF. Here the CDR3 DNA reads TGCGCCAGCAGATGGGGGGGAGGGACCCACCGAAACACCGGGGAGCTGTTTTTT.